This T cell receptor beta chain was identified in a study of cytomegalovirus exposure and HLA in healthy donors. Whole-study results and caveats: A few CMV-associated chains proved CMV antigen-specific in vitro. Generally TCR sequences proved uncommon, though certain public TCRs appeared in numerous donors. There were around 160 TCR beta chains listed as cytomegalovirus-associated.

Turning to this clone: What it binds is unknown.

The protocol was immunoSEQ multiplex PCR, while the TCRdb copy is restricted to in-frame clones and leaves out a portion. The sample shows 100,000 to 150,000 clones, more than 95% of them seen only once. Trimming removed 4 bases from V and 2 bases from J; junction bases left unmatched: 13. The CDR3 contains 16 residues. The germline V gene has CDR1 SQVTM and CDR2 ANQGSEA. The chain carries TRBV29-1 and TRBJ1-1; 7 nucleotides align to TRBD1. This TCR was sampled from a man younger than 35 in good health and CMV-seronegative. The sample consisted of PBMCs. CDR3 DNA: TGCAGCGTTGCCCCTGGATTTGACAGGGTCAACACTGAAGCTTTCTTT. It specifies CSVAPGFDRVNTEAFF. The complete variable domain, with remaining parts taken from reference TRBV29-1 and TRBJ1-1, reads SAVISQKPSRDICQRGTSLTIQCQVDSQVTMMFWYRQQPGQSLTLIATANQGSEATYESGFVIDKFPISRPNLTFSTLTVSNMSPEDSSIYLCSVAPGFDRVNTEAFFGQGTRLTVV.